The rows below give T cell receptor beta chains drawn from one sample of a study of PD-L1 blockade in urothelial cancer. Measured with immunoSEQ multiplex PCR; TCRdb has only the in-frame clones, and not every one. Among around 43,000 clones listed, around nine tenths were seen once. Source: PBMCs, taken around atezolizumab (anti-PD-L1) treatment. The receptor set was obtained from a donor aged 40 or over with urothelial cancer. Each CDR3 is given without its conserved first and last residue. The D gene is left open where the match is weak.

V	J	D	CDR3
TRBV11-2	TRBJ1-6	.	ASSQTRGSPLH
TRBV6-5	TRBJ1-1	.	ASSYGQAGTEAF
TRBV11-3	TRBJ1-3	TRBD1	ASSSGDSSSGNTIY
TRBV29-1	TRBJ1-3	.	SAREGYSGNTIY
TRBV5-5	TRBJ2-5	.	ASSLLGEVWETQY
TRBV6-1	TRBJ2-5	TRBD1	ATHEQGSRETQY
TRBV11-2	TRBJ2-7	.	ASSPLRGALEQY
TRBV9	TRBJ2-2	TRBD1	ASSVQGAAGELF
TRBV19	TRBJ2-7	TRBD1	ASSTPGQGASEQY
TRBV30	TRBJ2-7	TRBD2	AWSGRTSGYEQY
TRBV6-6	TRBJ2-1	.	ASSPWVGQQF
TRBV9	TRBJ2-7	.	ASSTTGTTYEQY
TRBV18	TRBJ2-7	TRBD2	ASSPGPGRSEQY
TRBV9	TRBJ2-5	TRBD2	ASSVGLAGAGQETQY
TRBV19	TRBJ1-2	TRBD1	ASRRDRGDGYT
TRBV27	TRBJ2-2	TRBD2	ATRGPRAGLAGGSTGELF
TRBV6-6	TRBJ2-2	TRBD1	ASSYSGQGAGELF
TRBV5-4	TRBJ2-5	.	ASRKDWLGETQY
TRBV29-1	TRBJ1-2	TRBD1	SVGQGGGYT
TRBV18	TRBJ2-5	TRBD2	ASSPRTSGSPGETQY
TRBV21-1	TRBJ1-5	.	ASSNGHFQPQH
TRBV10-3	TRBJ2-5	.	AISEPTTQETQY
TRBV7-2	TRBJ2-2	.	ASSPRQTGELF
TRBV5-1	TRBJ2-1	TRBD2	ASSLASGRDEQF
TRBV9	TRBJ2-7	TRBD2	ASSVGAGDSYEQY
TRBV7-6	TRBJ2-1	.	ASSPQYHEQF
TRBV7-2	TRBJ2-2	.	ASSPQGLPGELF
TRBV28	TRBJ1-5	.	ASSLDLQGIGSDSNQPQH
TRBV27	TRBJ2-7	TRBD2	ASSLGTSGRALIYEQY
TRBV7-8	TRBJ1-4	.	ASSSGPGLKLF
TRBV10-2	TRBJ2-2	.	ASTLRVPSSTGELF
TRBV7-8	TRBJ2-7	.	ASSLGRRAAYEQY
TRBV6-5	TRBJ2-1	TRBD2	ASRGRTSGSEQF
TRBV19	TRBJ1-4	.	ASSYQATNEKLF
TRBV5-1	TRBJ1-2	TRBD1	ASSLGWDSLYGYT
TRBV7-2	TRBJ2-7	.	ASSLVPGGGHEQY
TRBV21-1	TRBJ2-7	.	ASSRTRVLY
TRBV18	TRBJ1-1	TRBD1	ASSRGQGRGSAF
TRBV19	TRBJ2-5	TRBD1	ASSSWTGNSQETQY